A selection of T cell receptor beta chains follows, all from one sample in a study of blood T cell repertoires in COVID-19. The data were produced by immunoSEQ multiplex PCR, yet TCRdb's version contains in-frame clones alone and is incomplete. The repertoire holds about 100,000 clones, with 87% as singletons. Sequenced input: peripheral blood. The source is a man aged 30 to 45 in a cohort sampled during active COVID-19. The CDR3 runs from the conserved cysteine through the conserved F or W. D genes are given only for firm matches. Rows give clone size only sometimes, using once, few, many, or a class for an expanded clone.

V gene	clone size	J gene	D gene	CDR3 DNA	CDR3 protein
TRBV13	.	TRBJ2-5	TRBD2	TGTGCCAGCAGCTTAGGTGCGGGACTAGCGGGGGGGCGAGAGACCCAGTACTTC	CASSLGAGLAGGRETQYF
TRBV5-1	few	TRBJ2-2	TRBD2	TGCGCCAGCAGCTTCCTTCCTGTAGTAGCGGGTGGCACCGGGGAGCTGTTTTTT	CASSFLPVVAGGTGELFF
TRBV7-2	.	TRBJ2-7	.	TGTGCCAGCAGCTTAATGAGGTACGAGCAGTACTTC	CASSLMRYEQYF
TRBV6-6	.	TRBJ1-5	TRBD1	TGTGCCAGTAAACCGGGACAGCAGGGGTATCAGCCCCAGCATTTT	CASKPGQQGYQPQHF
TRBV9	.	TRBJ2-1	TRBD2	TGTGCCAGCAGCCCCCAGGTTGCTAGCGGGGGTGAGCAGTTCTTC	CASSPQVASGGEQFF
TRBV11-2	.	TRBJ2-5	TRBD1	TGTGCCAGCAGCTTAGGCACCGGGACAGGGGAAGAGACCCAGTACTTC	CASSLGTGTGEETQYF
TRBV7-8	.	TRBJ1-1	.	TGTGCCAGCAGCTTCGCACAGGGTGCGGGGAACACTGAAGCTTTCTTT	CASSFAQGAGNTEAFF
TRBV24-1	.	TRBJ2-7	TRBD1	TGTGCCACCAGTTCGGGACAGGGGGCCTACGAGCAGTACTTC	CATSSGQGAYEQYF
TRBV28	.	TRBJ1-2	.	TGTGCCAGCACCGTAGGGACTCGGGGGACCTATGGCTACACCTTC	CASTVGTRGTYGYTF
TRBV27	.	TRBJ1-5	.	TGTGCCAGCAGTTTGGAGGGGTCATATCAGCCCCAGCATTTT	CASSLEGSYQPQHF
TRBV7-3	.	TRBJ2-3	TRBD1	TGTGCCAGCAGCGCGACCGCAGGGGGCAGAGATACGCAGTATTTT	CASSATAGGRDTQYF
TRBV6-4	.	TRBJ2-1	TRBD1	TGTGCCAGCAGTGACTCCAGCGGGACAGGGTACAATGAGCAGTTCTTC	CASSDSSGTGYNEQFF